These 24 T cell receptor beta chains came from one sample sequenced in a study of T cells in Graves' hyperthyroidism and ophthalmopathy. The investigators amplified TCR beta CDR3 regions from RNA transcripts. The HTBI primer set drove a first-round RT-PCR of the TCR CDR3. TCRdb independently ran MiXCR on the multiplex PCR reads; one entry per CDR3 protein. Found here are hundreds of thousands of distinct CDR3 sequences, approximately 15% of them singletons; the top ten hold 10%. The sequenced sample consisted of blood. The receptors were gathered from a woman younger than 35 with Graves' hyperthyroidism.

V usage is TRBV13 and J usage is TRBJ2-7, with TRBD2 matching over 12 bases. Germline values: CDR1 PRHDT, CDR2 FYEKMQ (reference sequence). The CDR3 has 19 residues. J was trimmed by 3 bases and V by 4 bases; bases with no gene match: 16. CDR3 sequence reads: CASSSWGLAGSWMFYEQYF. The CDR3 DNA reads TGTGCCAGCAGCTCGTGGGGACTAGCGGGCTCCTGGATGTTCTACGAGCAGTACTTC.

This rearrangement joins TRBV10-2 to TRBJ2-1; D call uncertain. The germline V and J ends were trimmed by 5 bases and 4 bases, with 6 bases remaining between them. This CDR3 is built from 12 residues. The germline CDR1 and CDR2 sequences are WSHSY and SAAADI. The CDR3 spells CASSYDYNEQFF. The CDR3 DNA reads TGCGCCAGCAGTTACGATTACAATGAGCAGTTCTTC.

The V gene is TRBV6-2 or TRBV6-3, the J gene TRBJ1-5; the D is unclear. Trimming stripped 1 base from V and 10 bases from J, with 17 bases between. Per the germline V gene, CDR1 is MNHEY and CDR2 is SVGEGT. There are 15 residues in the CDR3. CDR3 DNA sequence: TGTGCCAGCAGTTACTTTGAACCCCGGACCTCTCCCCAGCATTTT. It encodes CASSYFEPRTSPQHF.

This clonotype was counted ten times or more. V gene TRBV4-1 combines with J gene TRBJ2-7; D is unclear. The CDR3 totals 15 residues. V lost 3 bases to trimming and J lost 4 bases, with 16 bases between them. Germline loops: CDR1 MGHRA, CDR2 YSYEKL. CDR3 coding DNA: TGCGCCAGCAGCCACCCGGTGGGCGGAATTTACGAGCAGTACTTC. Protein sequence: CASSHPVGGIYEQYF.

The chain is built from TRBV2 and TRBJ2-1, with 14 bases fitting TRBD2. CDR1 and CDR2 (germline): SNHLY, FYNNEI. The CDR3 totals 16 residues. With 8 bases clipped from V and 5 bases from J, the junction kept 8 bases outside the gene matches. CDR3 coding DNA: TGTGCCAGCTCGGGACTAGCGGGAGCGAAAAACAATGAGCAGTTCTTC. As protein: CASSGLAGAKNNEQFF.

The V call is TRBV29-1, the J call TRBJ1-1; D might be TRBD1 (6 bases). The germline V gene has CDR1 SQVTM and CDR2 ANQGSEA. Trimming stripped 7 bases from V and 6 bases from J, with 18 bases between. The CDR3 contains 13 residues. The CDR3 loop reads CSAQGGGRPEAFF. DNA of the CDR3: TGCAGCGCCCAAGGGGGGGGACGCCCTGAAGCTTTCTTT. Full variable domain (missing parts from reference TRBV29-1 and TRBJ1-1): SAVISQKPSRDICQRGTSLTIQCQVDSQVTMMFWYRQQPGQSLTLIATANQGSEATYESGFVIDKFPISRPNLTFSTLTVSNMSPEDSSIYLCSAQGGGRPEAFFGQGTRLTVV.

This clonotype appeared many times. V and J are TRBV7-8 and TRBJ1-4, with D hard to call. Trimming removed 5 bases at V and 8 bases at J, with 9 bases between. This CDR3 is 12 amino acids long. Per germline, CDR1 SGHVS and CDR2 FQNEAQ. The CDR3 DNA follows: TGTGCCAGCAGCCCCCTTGAGGAAAAACTGTTTTTT. This gives the protein CASSPLEEKLFF.

This clonotype appeared a few times. The chain combines TRBV13 with TRBJ2-7; D may match TRBD1 or TRBD2 (5 bases each). The CDR3 has 15 amino acids. Trimming removed 5 bases at V and 2 bases at J, with 16 bases between. Looked up from germline, CDR1 is PRHDT and CDR2 is FYEKMQ (reference sequence). The CDR3 region is CASSVCPGTTYEQYF. In nucleotides, the CDR3 is TGTGCCAGCAGCGTATGCCCAGGGACCACCTACGAGCAGTACTTC.

The chain couples TRBV7-9 to TRBJ2-7, with D perhaps TRBD2 (7 bases). Per germline, CDR1 SEHNR and CDR2 FQNEAQ (reference sequence). This CDR3 has 15 residues. V was cut by 4 bases and J by 0 bases, with 13 bases left in between. The chain's CDR3 is CASSSGLGGSYEQYF. CDR3 DNA sequence: TGTGCCAGCAGCTCTGGACTAGGGGGCTCCTACGAGCAGTACTTC.

In this sample, this clonotype turned up many times. The CDR3 reads CATSGPKSGYGYTF. CDR3 coding DNA: TGTGCCACCAGCGGACCCAAGTCAGGCTATGGCTACACCTTC. The chain is built from TRBV24-1 and TRBJ1-2; D is ambiguous. Trimming left V 7 bases short and J 4 bases short, with 15 bases between. This CDR3 has 14 amino acids. The V gene's germline CDR1 is KGHDR and CDR2 SFDVKD.

V gene TRBV28 combines with J gene TRBJ2-3; 8 nucleotides agree with TRBD2. Per the germline V gene, CDR1 is MDHEN and CDR2 is SYDVKM. Losses at the gene ends were 5 bases for V and 2 bases for J; bases not matched to a gene: 9. The CDR3 contains 16 residues. CDR3 coding DNA: TGTGCCAGCAGTCCCTGGGGGCGGGAGGCCACAGATACGCAGTATTTT. It is translated as CASSPWGREATDTQYF.

This clonotype was counted a single time. V and J are TRBV6-1 and TRBJ2-1; the D gene is possibly TRBD2 (6 bases). V lost 10 bases and J 10 bases, leaving 17 bases between the germline ends. CDR1 MNHNS and CDR2 SASEGT come from the germline V gene. This CDR3 spans 12 amino acids. CDR3 bases: TGTGCCACCCGGGACTCCCTAAGGGAGCAGTTCTTC. Protein product: CATRDSLREQFF.

This chain joins TRBV7-8 and TRBJ1-6, with 7 positions matching TRBD1. After removal of 5 bases from V and 4 bases from J, the junction contained 11 bases not matched to a gene. Looked up from germline, CDR1 is SGHVS and CDR2 is FQNEAQ. The CDR3 contains 17 residues. CDR3 coding DNA: TGTGCCAGCAGCGCCGGCCCGGGGACAGCGTATAATTCACCCCTCCACTTT. It specifies CASSAGPGTAYNSPLHF.

This clonotype came up many times. This chain joins TRBV11-2 and TRBJ2-7; D is perhaps TRBD1 (5 bases). This CDR3 region has 15 residues. The V gene's germline CDR1 is SGHAT and CDR2 FQNNGV. The germline V and J ends were trimmed by 4 bases and 0 bases, with 13 bases remaining between them. DNA for the CDR3: TGTGCCAGCAGCTCCCTGAGACAGAACTCCTACGAGCAGTACTTC. Translated: CASSSLRQNSYEQYF.

CDR3 nucleotides: TGTGCCAGCAGCCAGGGGACAGGGCCTGGAAACACCATATATTTT. The encoded protein is CASSQGTGPGNTIYF. The J gene is TRBJ1-3, the V gene TRBV3-1; 9 bases match TRBD1. The CDR3 extends over 15 amino acids. CDR1 LGHDT and CDR2 YNNKEL come from the germline V gene (reference sequence). After removal of 3 bases from V and 2 bases from J, the junction contained 2 bases not matched to a gene.

The rearrangement joins TRBV7-9 to TRBJ1-1; 7 nucleotides match TRBD1. With V trimmed by 6 bases and J by 1 base, 8 bases remained unmatched. The CDR3 spans 15 residues. Germline V CDR1 and CDR2: SEHNR, FQNEAQ (reference sequence). The CDR3 sequence is CASRPTTGPNTEAFF. CDR3 nucleotides: TGTGCCAGCAGGCCTACGACAGGGCCGAACACTGAAGCTTTCTTT.

The rearrangement joins TRBV6-2 or TRBV6-3 to TRBJ2-4; D uncertain. CDR1 and CDR2 from the germline V gene are MNHEY and SVGEGT. There are 13 residues in the CDR3. V dropped 7 bases and J dropped 1 base, with 8 bases sitting between them. The CDR3 protein is CASTHWAKNIQYF. CDR3 bases: TGTGCCAGCACCCATTGGGCCAAAAACATTCAGTACTTC.

This clonotype has a count of ten or more. The junction differs from germline at one of its ends, possibly a read error. The CDR3 loop is CASSGGTTDTQYF. In DNA form, the CDR3 reads TGTGCCAGCTCGGGCGGGACAACGGATACGCAGTATTTT. The chain is built from TRBV5-1 and TRBJ2-3; D is possibly TRBD1 or TRBD2 (6 bases each). The germline CDR1 and CDR2 sequences are SGHRS and YFSETQ. This CDR3 is built from 13 residues.

Ten or more counts support this clonotype. V usage is TRBV2 and J usage is TRBJ1-5; 8 bases match TRBD1. From germline, CDR1 is SNHLY and CDR2 FYNNEI. V gave up 10 bases and J gave up 0 bases; unmatched junction bases: 8. The CDR3 totals 15 residues. CDR3 in amino acids: CANNDRGSSNQPQHF. The DNA of the CDR3 is TGTGCCAACAACGACAGGGGAAGTAGCAATCAGCCCCAGCATTTT.

This clonotype was found many times. The chain couples TRBV20-1 to TRBJ2-1; 8 bases map to TRBD2. The V segment lost 0 bases and the J segment 5 bases; nucleotides outside the gene matches: 6. The CDR3 sequence is 15 residues long. Germline V gene lookup returns CDR1 DFQATT and CDR2 SNEGSKA (reference sequence). The CDR3 spells CSARDGSGSDNEQFF. The CDR3 coding sequence is TGCAGTGCTAGAGATGGGAGCGGGAGTGACAATGAGCAGTTCTTC.

The chain joins TRBV29-1 to TRBJ2-7, with D perhaps TRBD2 (6 bases). The CDR3 length is 13 residues. The germline gives CDR1 SQVTM, CDR2 ANQGSEA. V was trimmed by 4 bases and J by 3 bases, leaving 13 bases between them. This chain's CDR3 is CSVVRDGYYEQYF. CDR3 DNA sequence: TGCAGCGTTGTGCGGGACGGTTACTACGAGCAGTACTTC.

This clonotype was observed many times. The CDR3 DNA sequence: TGTGCCAGCAGCCTGGACTACTTGTACCAAGAGACCCAGTACTTC. Translating it yields CASSLDYLYQETQYF. The chain joins TRBV3-1 to TRBJ2-5; D may be TRBD2 (6 bases). There are 15 residues in the CDR3. Germline V gene data show CDR1 as LGHDT and CDR2 as YNNKEL (reference sequence). The V and J ends lost 4 bases and 0 bases respectively, with 12 bases between them.

The chain combines TRBV4-3 with TRBJ1-2, with 9 positions matching TRBD1. The CDR3 covers 16 residues. The V gene's germline CDR1 is LGHNA and CDR2 YSLEER. V gave up 0 bases and J gave up 6 bases; unmatched junction bases: 8. DNA for the CDR3: TGCGCCAGCAGCCAAGATGGGCAGACAGGGGGGAATGGCTACACCTTC. Translated, it gives CASSQDGQTGGNGYTF.

This clonotype has a handful of counts. One end of the junction does not line up with germline, which may come from a read error. V is TRBV28 and J is TRBJ2-1; D call uncertain. This CDR3 region has 13 residues. CDR1 and CDR2 from the germline V gene are MDHEN and SYDVKM. CDR3 loop: CVSTTTRKHEQFF. The CDR3 nucleotides are TGTGTCAGCACCACCACCCGGAAACATGAGCAGTTCTTC.